Listed here are 23 T cell receptor beta chains from one sample, sequenced in a study of TIL therapy for anti-PD-1-resistant metastatic lung cancer. The time point here: pre-treatment sample, taken before nivolumab and TIL therapy. The tumor samples were excised metastases, mostly pleural nodules or supraclavicular lymph nodes. The immunoSEQ assay was v3. Assay: immunoSEQ multiplex PCR; the TCRdb copy retains only in-frame clones and omits some. This table holds about 7,200 clones, over 65% found once. Sequenced here: tumor tissue, sampled at baseline. The receptors derive from a person between 25 and 79 years old with non-small cell lung cancer.

This sequence joins TRBV18 and TRBJ2-6; 9 bases map to TRBD1. After removal of 0 bases from V and 1 base from J, the junction contained 4 bases not matched to a gene. CDR1 and CDR2 from the germline V gene are KGHSH and LQKENI. This CDR3 has 18 residues. The CDR3 protein is CASSPPGTGTSGANVLTF. CDR3 DNA sequence: TGTGCCAGCTCACCACCGGGGACAGGGACTTCTGGGGCCAACGTCCTGACTTTC.

The chain joins TRBV5-1 to TRBJ1-1, with TRBD1 matching 7 bases. The CDR3 is made up of 15 amino acids. The germline V gene has CDR1 SGHRS and CDR2 YFSETQ. The V and J ends lost 3 bases and 4 bases, in that order; junction bases with no gene match: 9. Written as DNA, the CDR3 is TGCGCCAGCAGCTCGTACAGGGGACGCATCACTGAAGCTTTCTTT. Protein sequence: CASSSYRGRITEAFF. The entire variable domain, with the rest obtained from reference TRBV5-1 and TRBJ1-1, is as follows: KAGVTQTPRYLIKTRGQQVTLSCSPISGHRSVSWYQQTPGQGLQFLFEYFSETQRNKGNFPGRFSGRQFSNSRSEMNVSTLELGDSALYLCASSSYRGRITEAFFGQGTRLTVV.

Comments on this clone: Distinct nucleotide sequences in the sample also encode this CDR3. The V and J genes are TRBV20-1 and TRBJ2-3; D gene ambiguous. The CDR3 is 11 residues long. Trimming took 6 bases from V and 6 from J, leaving 10 bases between them. Germline CDR1 and CDR2: DFQATT and SNEGSKA (reference sequence). In DNA form, the CDR3 reads TGCAGTGCCGGAAGGCCGGATACGCAGTATTTT. Encoded protein: CSAGRPDTQYF.

V and J are TRBV14 and TRBJ2-3; D is unclear. The CDR3 is 12 amino acids. The V gene's germline CDR1 is SGHDN and CDR2 FVKESK. Trimming took off 1 base at V and 7 bases at J, with 6 bases between the two ends. CDR3 protein: CASSQASHTQYF. Written as DNA, the CDR3 is TGTGCCAGCAGCCAAGCCAGTCATACGCAGTATTTT.

In this sample, this clone turned up a few times. The chain links TRBV19 to TRBJ2-2; maybe TRBD2 (6 bases). The CDR3 contains 16 residues. The V end lost 4 bases, the J end lost 5 bases, and 17 bases lay between the germline ends. Germline CDR1 is LNHDA and CDR2 is SQIVND (reference sequence). The CDR3 nucleotides are TGTGCCAGTAGTACACAGCCCGGGGGTGAAACCGGGGAGCTGTTTTTT. This sequence encodes CASSTQPGGETGELFF. The variable domain in full, with the rest retrieved from reference TRBV19 and TRBJ2-2, is DGGITQSPKYLFRKEGQNVTLSCEQNLNHDAMYWYRQDPGQGLRLIYYSQIVNDFQKGDIAEGYSVSREKKESFPLTVTSAQKNPTAFYLCASSTQPGGETGELFFGEGSRLTVL.

The rearrangement links TRBV28 to TRBJ2-7; 7 bases line up with TRBD1. Germline-derived CDR1 and CDR2 are MDHEN and SYDVKM. This CDR3 contains 16 residues. V lost 2 bases to trimming and J lost 6 bases; unmatched junction nucleotides: 13. The CDR3 reads CASSLGRSLAGGEQYF. CDR3 coding DNA: TGTGCCAGCAGTTTAGGCCGGTCTTTGGCAGGGGGCGAGCAGTACTTC.

This sequence joins TRBV21-1 and TRBJ1-5; the DNA was not compared with TRBD1, the D call given in the table. TRBV21-1 is a recognized pseudogene. The CDR3 length is 13 residues. The CDR3 loop is CASSRQGNQPQHF. Here the CDR3 DNA reads TGTGCCAGCAGCAGACAGGGCAATCAGCCCCAGCATTTT.

The sample holds a few counts of this clone. The chain is built from TRBV19 and TRBJ1-5; no reliable D call. With 3 bases removed from V and 4 bases from J, the gap between germline ends came to 16 bases. This CDR3 spans 16 amino acids. CDR1 and CDR2 (germline): LNHDA, SQIVND (reference sequence). CDR3 amino acids: CASSISAVQANQPQHF. CDR3 nucleotide sequence: TGTGCCAGTAGTATTTCGGCGGTGCAGGCTAATCAGCCCCAGCATTTT.

The rearrangement joins TRBV30 to TRBJ2-3; 12 nucleotides line up with TRBD2. J gave up 0 bases and V 5 bases, and 0 bases lay outside the gene matches. The CDR3 has 14 amino acids. Germline V gives CDR1 GTSNPN, CDR2 SVGIG (reference sequence). The CDR3, as DNA: TGTGCCTGGGGACTAGCGGGAAGCACAGATACGCAGTATTTT. Its protein product is CAWGLAGSTDTQYF.

The chain links TRBV6-6 to TRBJ1-1, with a tentative D call TRBD1 (6 bases). This CDR3 has 13 residues. V was cut by 8 bases and J by 9 bases, with 19 bases left in between. Per the germline V gene, CDR1 is MNHNY and CDR2 is SVGAGI (reference sequence). As DNA, the CDR3 is TGTGCCAGCCGGGGGGGGGCGGTCCATCAAGCTTTCTTT. It specifies CASRGGAVHQAFF.

Only a few counts were recorded for this clone. The chain links TRBV2 to TRBJ1-1; D unclear. Germline CDR1 and CDR2: SNHLY and FYNNEI. CDR3 size: 13 residues. V was pared by 4 bases and J by 1 base, with 7 bases between. The CDR3 spells CASSGRWNTEAFF. The CDR3 region has the DNA TGTGCCAGCAGTGGCCGGTGGAACACTGAAGCTTTCTTT.

The V gene is TRBV4-3, the J gene TRBJ2-3, with D uncertain. The ends were cut back, 5 bases at V and 5 bases at J, with 17 bases in the middle. Germline values: CDR1 LGHNA, CDR2 YSLEER. The CDR3 contains 15 residues. The CDR3 is CASSSEVGFGDTQYF. As DNA, the CDR3 is TGCGCCAGCAGCTCAGAGGTGGGTTTTGGAGATACGCAGTATTTT.

The chain links TRBV7-2 to TRBJ2-1; no definite D call. Deletions cut 1 base from V and 1 base from J, with 11 bases between. From germline, CDR1 is SGHTA and CDR2 FQGNSA. This CDR3 is 16 amino acids long. DNA of the CDR3: TGTGCCAGCAGCTTAGTTGGTAGCTGGTCCTACAATGAGCAGTTCTTC. It is translated as CASSLVGSWSYNEQFF.

V usage is TRBV4-3 and J usage is TRBJ2-3, with D hard to call. V lost 1 base to trimming and J lost 1 base, with 9 bases between them. Germline V gene sequence: CDR1 LGHNA, CDR2 YSLEER. This CDR3 region has 15 residues. CDR3 region: CASSQALWGTDTQYF. In DNA form, the CDR3 reads TGCGCCAGCAGCCAAGCCCTCTGGGGCACAGATACGCAGTATTTT.

The count of this clone is one. The gene calls are TRBV15 and TRBJ1-4, with a tentative D call TRBD1 (6 bases). The CDR3 extends over 15 amino acids. Germline V gene data show CDR1 as LNHNV and CDR2 as YYDKDF (reference sequence). Trimming shortened V by 0 bases and J by 8 bases, and 13 bases separated the two germline ends. The CDR3 is CATSRDTGQGEKLFF. Here the CDR3 DNA reads TGTGCCACCAGCAGAGATACAGGGCAGGGCGAAAAACTGTTTTTT.

CDR3 DNA: TGCGCCAGCAGCCAAGACGGGGGGGCTGGGGCCAACGTCCTGACTTTC. Translation gives CASSQDGGAGANVLTF. The chain joins TRBV4-3 to TRBJ2-6; 8 nucleotides line up with TRBD2. CDR3 length equals 16 residues. Germline assignment: CDR1 LGHNA and CDR2 YSLEER. Trimming at V came to 0 bases and at J to 2 bases, leaving 0 bases not matched to a gene.

CDR3 protein: CATSRGGQAHQAFF. The CDR3 nucleotides read TGTGCCACCAGCAGAGGAGGTCAGGCCCACCAGGCTTTCTTT. This chain joins TRBV15 and TRBJ1-1; D remains unclear. V was trimmed by 1 base and J by 11 bases, leaving 17 bases between them. Germline V gene sequence: CDR1 LNHNV, CDR2 YYDKDF (reference sequence). The CDR3 length is 14 residues.

The chain uses TRBV7-9 and TRBJ2-5; D unclear. The CDR3 is 13 residues long. Germline assignment: CDR1 SEHNR and CDR2 FQNEAQ (reference sequence). V was trimmed by 6 bases and J by 0 bases, leaving 8 bases between them. CDR3 sequence: CASSSTDQETQYF. The CDR3 DNA reads as TGTGCCAGCAGTTCGACGGACCAAGAGACCCAGTACTTC.

The V and J genes are TRBV7-9 and TRBJ2-3, with D possibly TRBD1 on 6 matching bases. The length of the CDR3 is 15 residues. The germline V gene encodes CDR1 SEHNR and CDR2 FQNEAQ (reference sequence). Trimming stripped 1 base from V and 1 base from J, with 9 bases between. CDR3 bases: TGTGCCAGCAGCTTAGTGGCAGGGGGCACAGATACGCAGTATTTT. Translated: CASSLVAGGTDTQYF.

V is TRBV21-1 and J is TRBJ1-6. TRBV21-1 is shown as a pseudogene. The CDR3 is 13 residues long. CDR3 amino acids: CASSKEGCKLSHF. CDR3 bases: TGTGCCAGCAGCAAAGAAGGTTGCAAGTTATCCCACTTT.

The rearrangement joins TRBV5-6 to TRBJ2-1; D remains ambiguous. V was trimmed by 6 bases and J by 10 bases, leaving 11 bases between them. Per the germline V gene, CDR1 is SGHDT and CDR2 is YYEEEE. The CDR3 has 11 residues. CDR3 loop: CASTWRNEQFF. The CDR3 region has the DNA TGTGCCAGCACATGGCGCAACGAGCAGTTCTTC.

A single count supports this clone. The J gene is TRBJ2-1, the V gene TRBV19, with TRBD1 identical over 8 bases. V lost 2 bases, J lost 9 bases, and 3 bases stayed unmatched. Germline V lookup: CDR1 LNHDA, CDR2 SQIVND (reference sequence). The CDR3 has 13 amino acids. The CDR3 reads CASSIPGGFEQFF. CDR3 sequence (DNA): TGTGCCAGTAGTATACCAGGGGGCTTTGAGCAGTTCTTC.

The sample holds a few counts of this clone. The V and J genes are TRBV6-6 and TRBJ2-7; unclear D gene. This CDR3 has 12 amino acids. Trimming cost V 2 bases and J 6 bases, with 8 bases left between them. Germline CDR1 MNHNY, CDR2 SVGAGI (reference sequence). The CDR3 region is CASSYPFGEQYF. CDR3 sequence (DNA): TGTGCCAGCAGTTACCCCTTCGGCGAGCAGTACTTC.